This T cell receptor beta chain originates from a study of post-analysis software for immune sequencing data. Study findings and constraints: F measure clustering grouped samples strongly by preparation batch. Several TRBV segments (TRBV5-6, TRBV5-1 and TRBV20-1 among them) occurred more frequently in patients than in controls.

Trimming removed 0 bases from V and 6 bases from J, with 9 bases in between. This CDR3 has 13 residues. CDR1 is MNHEY, CDR2 SMNVEV, per germline (reference sequence). Points on this clonotype: Its cognate antigen is unknown.

Unique molecular identifiers were carried by the TCR beta cDNA libraries. Input amounts of 1 to 10 million T cells were used. These gave around 500,000 cDNA molecules, so each molecule approximated one T cell. TCRdb ran MiXCR on the PCR reads and lists one entry per CDR3 protein. The data show some 450,000 distinct CDR3 sequences, under 55% seen once. The material sequenced was blood. The receptor was derived from a girl aged 5-17 years with multiple sclerosis. J is TRBJ2-7 and V is TRBV27; no definite D call. In nucleotides, the CDR3 is TGTGCCAGCAGTTTATCAGACACCCTCGAGCAGTACTTC. Translated: CASSLSDTLEQYF.